Below are 11 T cell receptor beta chains sequenced from a single sample in a study of T-cell reconstitution after alpha-beta-depleted transplantation in children. Unique molecular identifiers tagged the TCRbeta library. TCRdb called the PCR reads again in MiXCR, with one record for every CDR3 protein. The sample has more than 400,000 distinct CDR3 sequences, roughly 11% seen once. The sample consisted of PBMCs, mostly from graft donor cells, taken 180 days after TCRalphabeta/CD19-depleted stem cell transplant. These receptors were collected from a female patient between 2 and 15 years old who had a stem cell transplant for aplastic anemia, so the T cells may come from the graft donor.

This clonotype showed up many times. The J gene is TRBJ1-1, the V gene TRBV7-2, with D unclear. The germline V gene encodes CDR1 SGHTA and CDR2 FQGNSA. The CDR3 sequence is 13 residues long. Deletions cut 0 bases from V and 8 bases from J, with 10 bases between. The CDR3: CASSLASWGEAFF. The DNA of the CDR3 is TGTGCCAGCAGCTTAGCGTCGTGGGGAGAAGCTTTCTTT.

The chain uses TRBV28 and TRBJ1-1; tentatively, D is TRBD1 (6 bases). The V gene lost 3 bases and the J gene lost 4 bases, with 12 bases spanning the gap. The CDR3 totals 14 residues. CDR1 and CDR2 from the germline V gene are MDHEN and SYDVKM. DNA for the CDR3: TGTGCCAGCAGTTTGAGCCAGGGGTCCACTGAAGCTTTCTTT. Amino acid sequence: CASSLSQGSTEAFF.

This clonotype was seen a few times. The chain uses TRBV12-3 or TRBV12-4 and TRBJ2-2; D may be TRBD2 (7 bases). This CDR3 spans 16 amino acids. Trimming cost V 7 bases and J 3 bases, with 18 bases left between them. The CDR3 region is CASTTRGADHTGELFF. CDR3 nucleotide sequence: TGTGCCAGCACCACTCGGGGGGCAGACCACACCGGGGAGCTGTTTTTT.

This clonotype was observed a handful of times. V usage is TRBV18 and J usage is TRBJ2-1, with TRBD1 matching over 11 bases. The CDR3 is 16 amino acids. Germline V gene data show CDR1 as KGHSH and CDR2 as LQKENI. Germline trimming cut 1 base from V and 9 bases from J; bases unmatched to any gene: 8. Written as DNA, the CDR3 is TGTGCCAGCTCACCACTCTCCGGGACAGGGGGTAGTGAGCAGTTCTTC. Protein sequence: CASSPLSGTGGSEQFF.

The chain has TRBV6-5 and TRBJ1-4; D is uncertain. The germline V gene encodes CDR1 MNHEY and CDR2 SVGAGI. Trimming pared 11 bases from V and 3 bases from J, leaving 7 bases between. There are 11 residues in the CDR3. CDR3 protein: CACKANEKLFF. CDR3 coding DNA: TGTGCCTGTAAGGCTAATGAAAAACTGTTTTTT.

This clonotype was recorded at least ten times. This sequence joins TRBV5-1 and TRBJ2-2; 8 nucleotides line up with TRBD1. V lost 5 bases, J lost 1 base, and 4 bases stayed unmatched. This CDR3 region has 15 residues. CDR1 and CDR2 (germline): SGHRS, YFSETQ. CDR3 residues: CASRPTGVNTGELFF. The DNA of the CDR3 is TGCGCCAGCAGGCCGACAGGGGTGAACACCGGGGAGCTGTTTTTT.

This clonotype was counted a few times. This chain links TRBV7-2 with TRBJ1-1; D is unclear. Germline V gives CDR1 SGHTA, CDR2 FQGNSA. This CDR3 has 14 residues. V was shortened by 3 bases and J by 0 bases, with 8 bases between the two germline ends. CDR3 sequence (DNA): TGTGCCAGCAGCTTCCAAATCCTGAACACTGAAGCTTTCTTT. This translates into CASSFQILNTEAFF.

The CDR3 is CASRDNQPQHF. The CDR3 nucleotides read TGTGCCAGCAGGGATAATCAGCCCCAGCATTTT. J is TRBJ1-5 and V is TRBV2; D is unclear. Trimming stripped 6 bases from V and 4 bases from J, with 4 bases between. The germline gives CDR1 SNHLY, CDR2 FYNNEI. This CDR3 comprises 11 residues.

V and J are TRBV20-1 and TRBJ2-3, with 7 bases lining up with TRBD2. The CDR3 is made up of 14 amino acids. The V segment lost 3 bases and the J segment 0 bases; nucleotides outside the gene matches: 3. Germline CDR1 DFQATT, CDR2 SNEGSKA (reference sequence). This CDR3 is CSARGGRSTDTQYF. The CDR3 nucleotides read TGCAGTGCTAGGGGAGGGAGGAGCACAGATACGCAGTATTTT.

This clonotype was observed at least ten times. The rearrangement joins TRBV28 to TRBJ1-5; no firm D call. Trimming removed 2 bases at V and 0 bases at J, with 8 bases between. The CDR3 totals 15 residues. CDR1 MDHEN and CDR2 SYDVKM come from the germline V gene. The CDR3 here is CASSLAPDSNQPQHF. As DNA, the CDR3 is TGTGCCAGCAGTTTAGCTCCTGATAGCAATCAGCCCCAGCATTTT.

The chain recombines TRBV6-2 or TRBV6-3 with TRBJ1-2; D perhaps matches TRBD1 (6 bases). Trimming pared 5 bases from V and 4 bases from J, leaving 11 bases between. This CDR3 has 13 residues. Germline assignment: CDR1 MNHEY and CDR2 SVGEGT. This CDR3 reads CASSIGQIYGYTF. The DNA of the CDR3 is TGTGCCAGCAGTATCGGACAGATCTATGGCTACACCTTC.